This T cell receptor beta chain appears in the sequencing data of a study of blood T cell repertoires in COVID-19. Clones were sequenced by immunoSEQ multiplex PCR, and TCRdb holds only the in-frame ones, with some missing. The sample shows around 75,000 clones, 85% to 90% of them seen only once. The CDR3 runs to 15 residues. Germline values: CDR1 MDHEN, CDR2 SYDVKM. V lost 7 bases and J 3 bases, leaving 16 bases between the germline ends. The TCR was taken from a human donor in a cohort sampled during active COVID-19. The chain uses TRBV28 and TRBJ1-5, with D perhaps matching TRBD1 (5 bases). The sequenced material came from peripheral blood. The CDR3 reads CASTPGHSFNQPQHF. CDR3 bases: TGTGCCAGCACCCCCGGACACTCATTCAATCAGCCCCAGCATTTT.